What follows is one T cell receptor beta chain and its context. The antigen it recognizes is unknown. No base quality values were provided; no much bigger clone lies one nucleotide off. At diagnosis, tumor, uninvolved tumor-adjacent lung and peripheral blood were collected and then preserved as a mix of FFPE and fresh-frozen material. For TCR repertoire profiling, blood samples were analyzed as peripheral blood mononuclear cells. The germline V gene encodes CDR1 MDHEN and CDR2 SYDVKM. The CDR3 runs 17 residues from the cysteine to the phenylalanine. Just CDR3 DNA is preserved here, 51 bases in frame from base 1. The germline ends are 14 bases apart after V is trimmed by 3 bases and J by 0 bases. These data come from a study of T cells in localized non-small cell lung cancer (TCRdb year 2020). General notes on the study: T cell repertoires of more than 200 early-stage NSCLC patients were analyzed, with tumors being compared against uninvolved tumor-adjacent lungs. NSCLC patients had a mean age of approximately 66 years, and fewer than 150 were male and 107 female. The cohort was made up of approximately 250 treatment-naive NSCLC patients whose localized lung tumors had been resected.

The immunoSEQ Assay was used to sequence TCR beta CDR3 regions from DNA. In the paper's pipeline: T cell density was computed as TCR beta template counts normalized to usable DNA estimated by amplifying housekeeping genes. The preseqR package was used to estimate richness by extrapolating to 400,000 templates for PBMC samples and to 120,000 templates for tissue samples. Clonality was taken to be one minus Pielou's evenness. Tissue-enriched TCRs were identified through differential abundance testing performed on productive amino-acid clonotypes, with a minimum total count of 5 and an alpha of 0.1. The Jaccard Index and the Morisita Overlap Index were used to measure how much the repertoires overlapped between compartments. TCR beta CDR3s were clustered by GLIPH together with public tetramer-defined viral CDR3s, and at least three viral sequences plus V-gene enrichment were required for viral motifs. TCRdb took this table from immuneACCESS and kept in-frame rearrangements with V and J called. Such tables lack part of the clones; where checked against another copy, unresolved V genes explain under half of the gap, and the rest is unexplained. Clone size and the V and J calls come from that table; the DNA yielded D and trimming. The sample yields around 36,000 clones; 81% were counted once. About 7% of the sample is taken by the ten largest.

What the work shows at the level of the full study, not this receptor alone: Uninvolved tumor-adjacent lung showed the highest T cell clonality, higher than tumor, which suggests more focused antigenic responses in the uninvolved tumor-adjacent lung. A median of 57 of the top 100 tumor clones turned up in the paired uninvolved adjacent lung, and around 27 of those clones also ranked among the top 100 of that same adjacent lung. Because the study design was exploratory, TCR variables were selected using unadjusted p-values without false-discovery rate correction. Higher T cell density in blood was associated with longer overall survival, whereas higher clonality in adjacent lung was associated with shorter survival. Because multi-region tumor sequencing was not done, intratumor heterogeneity could not be ruled out.

Recombination joined TRBV28 with TRBJ1-4; no confident D gene assignment can be made. This receptor was obtained from a male donor older than 55 with stage II lung adenocarcinoma. Material: peripheral blood mononuclear cells, obtained before any cancer treatment. The CDR3 protein: CASSFLGKTTTNEKLFF. Read as DNA, the sequence is TGTGCCAGCAGTTTTTTGGGAAAGACTACAACTAATGAAAAACTGTTTTTT.